This entry features one TCR beta chain sequence. The antigen is unknown. This sample stems from a study of T cells in localized non-small cell lung cancer. Study-wide results and limits: Adjacent lung tissue had a median around 50 of the top 100 clones found in the tumor. Exceeding tumor, uninvolved adjacent lung had the highest T cell clonality. It remains possible that heterogeneity exists, since only one tumor region was sequenced.

Trimming removed 5 bases at V and 7 bases at J, with 17 bases between. This CDR3 is built from 14 residues. Looked up from germline, CDR1 is SEHNR and CDR2 is FQNEAQ (reference sequence). The data were produced by immunoSEQ multiplex PCR, yet TCRdb's version contains in-frame clones alone and is incomplete. In the table there are tens of thousands of clones, about 80% of which are singletons. This TCR was sampled from a male donor older than 55 with stage II squamous cell lung carcinoma. The V call is TRBV7-9, the J call TRBJ1-1; D gene unclear. The sequenced sample was peripheral blood, obtained before any cancer treatment. CDR3 sequence: CASSPSTQPHEAFF. CDR3 nucleotides: TGTGCCAGCAGCCCCTCGACACAACCCCATGAAGCTTTCTTT.